This TCR beta chain was sequenced during a study of blood T cell repertoires in COVID-19. The overall study: Samples representing acute and convalescent COVID-19 were sourced from the United States, Italy and Spain.

Sequenced by immunoSEQ multiplex PCR; TCRdb stores in-frame clones only, minus some. The data show about 250,000 clones, roughly four fifths seen once. Trimming cost V 2 bases and J 2 bases, with 8 bases left between them. This CDR3 region has 14 residues. Germline V CDR1 and CDR2: KGHSY, FQNENV. This clonotype originated in a man between 50 and 59 years old with acute or convalescent COVID-19. V is TRBV16 and J is TRBJ2-3; D uncertain. The material sequenced was peripheral blood. The CDR3 sequence is CASSQLRSTDTQYF. The CDR3 nucleotides read TGTGCCAGCAGCCAACTACGATCCACAGATACGCAGTATTTT.